This T cell receptor (beta chain) was captured by sequencing in a study of Graves' ophthalmopathy and Graves' hyperthyroidism. Across the whole study: Peripheral blood was collected at initial diagnosis, before any treatment. General study points: A 13-signature model separated ophthalmopathy from stable hyperthyroidism, reaching about 88% sensitivity and around 79% specificity cross-validated. The majority of expanded thyroid clonotypes above 0.001 frequency also occurred in blood.

RNA transcripts yielded amplified TCR beta CDR3 regions. First-round RT-PCR relied on HTBI primers, and a second-round multiplex PCR came next. MiXCR, applied by TCRdb to the multiplex PCR reads, yields one record per CDR3 protein. The data hold 600,000 to 700,000 distinct CDR3 sequences, with about 41% observed a single time. V lost 6 bases and J 7 bases, leaving 15 bases between the germline ends. The CDR3 contains 14 residues. This clonotype was counted ten times or more. What it binds is unknown. Sequencing was performed on peripheral blood. The TCR originated in an adult man with Graves' ophthalmopathy. The V and J genes are TRBV12-3 or TRBV12-4 and TRBJ2-2; possibly TRBD1 or TRBD2 for D (6 bases each). The CDR3 bases are TGTGCCAGCAGCCTCATGGGGGGCAACGGGGAGCTGTTTTTT. This sequence encodes CASSLMGGNGELFF.